Listed below are T cell receptor beta chains from one sample, sequenced in a study of T cells in narcolepsy. The protocol was immunoSEQ multiplex PCR, while the TCRdb copy is restricted to in-frame clones and leaves out a portion. Here the sample spans about 22,000 clones, approximately 82% being singletons. Sample: memory (CD45RA-) CD4+ T cells from blood. These receptor sequences come from a human donor in good health. The CDR3 runs from the conserved cysteine through the conserved F or W. The order of the fields is D gene, clone size, J gene, V gene, CDR3 DNA, CDR3 protein. D genes are given only for firm matches. Part of the rows lack a size; the others show once, few, many or a class for expanded clones.

TRBD1 - TRBJ2-7 TRBV6-5 TGTGCCAGCAGTGTCGGGACAGGGGTTACGGGCGAGCAGTACTTC CASSVGTGVTGEQYF
TRBD1 - TRBJ2-7 TRBV27 TGTGCCAGCAGTTTAGGGGACAGGGCATACGAGCAGTACTTC CASSLGDRAYEQYF
TRBD1 - TRBJ1-2 TRBV6-1 TGTGCCAGCGACCGATGGACAGGAGGCTACACCTTC CASDRWTGGYTF
- few TRBJ1-5 TRBV6-1 TGTGCCAGCATCGGGGGGCGGAAGGTATTCGGGCCCCAGCATTTT CASIGGRKVFGPQHF
- - TRBJ1-1 TRBV10-3 TGTGCCATCAGTGATTTAGCGAGGGGACGATCGAACACTGAAGCTTTCTTT CAISDLARGRSNTEAFF
- - TRBJ2-5 TRBV5-1 TGCGCCAGCAGCCAGTTAGGAGAGACCCAGTACTTC CASSQLGETQYF
- - TRBJ1-5 TRBV7-2 TGTGCCAGCAGCTTAACCGATCAGACCCATCAGCCCCAGCATTTT CASSLTDQTHQPQHF
TRBD2 - TRBJ2-4 TRBV5-1 TGCGCCAGCAGCTCTTTAGTCGTAGCGGGGGGGCGCGGCAAAAACATTCAGTACTTC CASSSLVVAGGRGKNIQYF
TRBD1 - TRBJ1-5 TRBV18 TGTGCCAGCTCGCCTACTACAGGGGGCGATCAGCCCCAGCATTTT CASSPTTGGDQPQHF
- - TRBJ2-5 TRBV11-2 TGTGCCAGCAGCTCCCCCCCAGGGTGGGAGACCCAGTACTTC CASSSPPGWETQYF
TRBD2 - TRBJ2-3 TRBV18 TGTGCCAGCTCACCACCGGTAGCGGGGTTGGGAGATACGCAGTATTTT CASSPPVAGLGDTQYF
- - TRBJ1-6 TRBV10-2 TGCGCCAGCAGTCAGGGACTGGCTTCGGGACCCCTCCACTTT CASSQGLASGPLHF
TRBD2 - TRBJ2-5 TRBV19 TGTGCCAGTAGTTCCCCGCGGACTAGCGGGGGAAGGGAGACCCAGTACTTC CASSSPRTSGGRETQYF
TRBD2 - TRBJ2-1 TRBV14 TGTGCCAGCAGCCAAGCAGCGGGGGGCGGGAATGAGCAGTTCTTC CASSQAAGGGNEQFF
- - TRBJ2-3 TRBV6-1 TGTGCCAGCAGAGGGACACTCTCTAGCACAGATACGCAGTATTTT CASRGTLSSTDTQYF
- - TRBJ2-2 TRBV7-2 TGTGCCAGCAGCTTAGAGACTTTCGGGGAGCTGTTTTTT CASSLETFGELFF
- few TRBJ1-1 TRBV6-5 TGTGCCAGCAACTCGGGGGACACTGAAGCTTTCTTT CASNSGDTEAFF
- few TRBJ1-1 TRBV11-3 TGTGCCAGCAGCTTAGCCTACGGGTTCCTGAACACTGAAGCTTTCTTT CASSLAYGFLNTEAFF
TRBD1 - TRBJ1-2 TRBV5-1 TGCGCCAGCAGCTTGGGACAGGGAACATATGGCTACACCTTC CASSLGQGTYGYTF
- few TRBJ2-5 TRBV5-1 TGCGCCAGCAGCTTGCGCAGGGGTCAAAGGGAGACCCAGTACTTC CASSLRRGQRETQYF
- few TRBJ2-7 TRBV5-3 TGTGCCAGAAGCTTGGCTTACGAGCAGTACTTC CARSLAYEQYF
- once TRBJ1-1 TRBV7-3 TGTGCCAGCAGCGCACAGGGGAACACTGAAGCTTTCTTT CASSAQGNTEAFF
- - TRBJ2-2 TRBV5-4 TGTGCCAGCAGCTCGGACAGACACACCGGGGAGCTGTTTTTT CASSSDRHTGELFF
TRBD1 - TRBJ2-6 TRBV7-9 TGTGCCAGCAGCCAGGGCCCGGGACAGGGGCCTCTTGGGGCCAACGTCCTGACTTTC CASSQGPGQGPLGANVLTF
- - TRBJ2-7 TRBV7-2 TGTGCCAGCAGCCCCTCGCCACAGGGTGAGCAGTACTTC CASSPSPQGEQYF
TRBD1 - TRBJ1-3 TRBV5-6 TGTGCCAGCAGCCCGGGACAGGGCTACGGAAACACCATATATTTT CASSPGQGYGNTIYF
- - TRBJ2-7 TRBV29-1 TGCAGCGTTCAAGAGGGGGCCTACGAGCAGTACTTC CSVQEGAYEQYF
TRBD1 - TRBJ2-7 TRBV6-1 TGTGCCAGCAGTCCAAGGAATCCAGGGGGCCACGAGCAGTACTTC CASSPRNPGGHEQYF
- - TRBJ1-2 TRBV14 TGTGCCAGCAGCCAACCAGGGGTTAACTATGGCTACACCTTC CASSQPGVNYGYTF
TRBD1 - TRBJ2-1 TRBV7-3 TGTGCCAGCAGCTCTTTCCCGGGACAGGGCAACAATGAGCAGTTCTTC CASSSFPGQGNNEQFF
- - TRBJ1-1 TRBV4-3 TGCGCCAGCAGCCGGGGGGTCCCCAGCCGAACTGAAGCTTTCTTT CASSRGVPSRTEAFF
- - TRBJ1-5 TRBV18 TGTGCCAGCTCACAGGGGCCGGCTGGCAATCAGCCCCAGCATTTT CASSQGPAGNQPQHF
TRBD2 - TRBJ2-5 TRBV7-9 TGTGCCAGCAGCTTCGGACTAGCGGGGACGCTTGCTAGAGAGACCCAGTACTTC CASSFGLAGTLARETQYF
TRBD1 few TRBJ2-5 TRBV5-1 TGCGCCAGCAGCTTGGGGACAGGGGGAGAGACCCAGTACTTC CASSLGTGGETQYF
TRBD2 - TRBJ2-7 TRBV6-1 TGTGCCAGCAGTGGACTAGCGGGGTCCTACGAGCAGTACTTC CASSGLAGSYEQYF
- once TRBJ2-5 TRBV6-1 TGTGCCAGCACGTTTGCCAGACAAGAGACCCAGTACTTC CASTFARQETQYF
- - TRBJ2-2 TRBV10-2 TGCGCCAGCAGTGTATTCCGGAGTGCCGGGGAGCTGTTTTTT CASSVFRSAGELFF
- - TRBJ2-3 TRBV2 TGTGCCAGCAGTGCCGGCAGGGGAACAGATACGCAGTATTTT CASSAGRGTDTQYF
- - TRBJ1-2 TRBV2 TGTGCCAGCAACAGGAACTATGGCTACACCTTC CASNRNYGYTF
TRBD1 once TRBJ2-1 TRBV10-2 TGCGCCAGCGTCCGGGACAGGGTCTACAATGAGCAGTTCTTC CASVRDRVYNEQFF
- once TRBJ1-5 TRBV2 TGTGCCAGCAGTACCCAGGGTGGCAATCAGCCCCAGCATTTT CASSTQGGNQPQHF
- - TRBJ2-7 TRBV7-9 TGTGCCAGCAGACGAGACGGGAGCTCCTACGAGCAGTACTTC CASRRDGSSYEQYF
- - TRBJ1-6 TRBV5-1 TGCGCCAGCAGTCCTGACACCGCGCTTAATTCACCCCTCCACTTT CASSPDTALNSPLHF
- once TRBJ2-1 TRBV11-2 TGTGCCAGCAGCTCCATTCTAGCCGATGAGCAGTTCTTC CASSSILADEQFF
- - TRBJ2-3 TRBV27 TGTGCCAGCACCCTCAAAAGCCCGGCAGATACGCAGTATTTT CASTLKSPADTQYF
- - TRBJ2-5 TRBV6-1 TGTGCCAGCAGGGACCCGGGACTGAACCAAGAGACCCAGTACTTC CASRDPGLNQETQYF
- - TRBJ2-3 TRBV7-2 TGTGCCAGCAGAAGGGCAGATACGCAGTATTTT CASRRADTQYF
- - TRBJ1-1 TRBV6-6 TGTGCCAGCAGCCTGCACACTGAAGCTTTCTTT CASSLHTEAFF
TRBD1 - TRBJ1-1 TRBV9 TGTGCCAGCAGTACCGGGACAGGGCCCAAGAACACTGAAGCTTTCTTT CASSTGTGPKNTEAFF
- - TRBJ2-5 TRBV7-7 TGTGCCAGCAGCTTAGCGGGCTCTATTGCTGAGACCCAGTACTTC CASSLAGSIAETQYF
- few TRBJ1-2 TRBV5-1 TGCGCCAGCAGCTCGGGGCAAGCCAGCTATGGCTACACCTTC CASSSGQASYGYTF
- few TRBJ1-2 TRBV6-1 TGTGCCAGCAGTGGGGAGTTCGGGGTTGACTACACCTTC CASSGEFGVDYTF
TRBD2 - TRBJ2-1 TRBV4-1 TGCGCCAGCAGCCAACCTAGCGGGGGGGCCGGCAATGAGCAGTTCTTC CASSQPSGGAGNEQFF
- - TRBJ2-1 TRBV10-2 TGCGCCAGCAGTGAGTCGACATTAGGAACTGAGCAGTTCTTC CASSESTLGTEQFF
- - TRBJ1-4 TRBV29-1 TGCAGCGTTCCGGGGGAGGCTAATGAAAAACTGTTTTTT CSVPGEANEKLFF
TRBD1 - TRBJ2-7 TRBV19 TGTGCCAGCAGACGGACAGGGGGCTACGAGCAGTACTTC CASRRTGGYEQYF
TRBD1 - TRBJ2-2 TRBV7-2 TGTGCCAGCAGTTCGATCCGGGACAGGGAAAAAACCGGGGAGCTGTTTTTT CASSSIRDREKTGELFF
TRBD2 few TRBJ2-7 TRBV10-2 TGCGCCAGCAGTGCGACTAGCGGGGGGGCCGGGTACGAGCAGTACTTC CASSATSGGAGYEQYF
TRBD1 - TRBJ2-1 TRBV10-1 TGCGCCAGCAGTGCGGGGGGACAGGGAGGAGAGGAGCAGTTCTTC CASSAGGQGGEEQFF